This T cell receptor (beta chain) was observed in a study of lymphopenia after photon versus proton radiotherapy. General study results and limits: After the lymphocyte nadir, photon-treated repertoires showed oligoclonal expansion, especially of CD8+ Temra cells.

Comment on this clone: Its antigen is currently unknown.

The CDR3 loop spans 14 amino acids. In germline, CDR1 is SGHTA, CDR2 FQGNSA. The V gene end was trimmed by 10 bases and the J gene end by 4 bases; junction bases not matched to a gene: 11. Here immunoSEQ multiplex PCR was the method, and the copy in TCRdb shows in-frame clones only, minus some. The table includes approximately 25,000 clones, 70% to 85% detected once. The TCR comes from a woman between 65 and 79 years old with pancreatic cancer. The sample consisted of peripheral blood, taken from a patient treated with proton-based radiotherapy. This chain uses TRBV7-2 with TRBJ2-3; 7 bases match TRBD2. The CDR3 sequence: CATSLGGDPDTQYF. The CDR3 coding sequence is TGTGCCACCTCACTTGGGGGGGACCCAGATACGCAGTATTTT.